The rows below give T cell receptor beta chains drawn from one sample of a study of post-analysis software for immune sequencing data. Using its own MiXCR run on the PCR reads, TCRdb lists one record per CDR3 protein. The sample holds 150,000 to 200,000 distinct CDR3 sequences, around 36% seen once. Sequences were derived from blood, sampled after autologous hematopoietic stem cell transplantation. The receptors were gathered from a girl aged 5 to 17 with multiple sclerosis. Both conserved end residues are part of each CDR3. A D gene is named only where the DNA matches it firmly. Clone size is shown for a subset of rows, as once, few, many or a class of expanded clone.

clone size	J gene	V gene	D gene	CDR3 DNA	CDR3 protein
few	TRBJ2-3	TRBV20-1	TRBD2	TGCAGTGCTAGCCAGCTAGCGGGAGTCTCTACGCAGTATTTT	CSASQLAGVSTQYF
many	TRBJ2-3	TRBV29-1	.	TGCAGCGTTGATTGGTTAGCGGGCACAGATACGCAGTATTTT	CSVDWLAGTDTQYF
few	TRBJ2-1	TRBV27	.	TGTGCCAGCAGTTTTACAGCCCAGGGTGAGCAGTTCTTC	CASSFTAQGEQFF
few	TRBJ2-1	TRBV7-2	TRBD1	TGTGCCAGCAGCTTAGAAGGGGGCACTGAGCAGTTCTTC	CASSLEGGTEQFF
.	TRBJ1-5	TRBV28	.	TGTGCCGGCAGCCCCGGAGGAAGGGGATTTCATAGCAATCAGCCCCAGCATTTT	CAGSPGGRGFHSNQPQHF
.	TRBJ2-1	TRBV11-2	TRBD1	TGTGCCAGCAGCGGAAAACAGGGGACACCCCCACAAGGGAATGAGCAGTTCTTC	CASSGKQGTPPQGNEQFF
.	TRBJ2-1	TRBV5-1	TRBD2	TGCGCCAGCAGCTCGGGGGACTACAAGAACCCTGAGCAGTTCTTC	CASSSGDYKNPEQFF
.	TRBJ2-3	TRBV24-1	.	TGTGCCACCAGTGATTTGCCAGGGACTAGCACAGATACGCAGTATTTT	CATSDLPGTSTDTQYF
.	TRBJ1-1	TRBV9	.	TGTGCCAGCAGCGTAGACTTGCTGGGCCAGAACACTGAAGCTTTCTTT	CASSVDLLGQNTEAFF
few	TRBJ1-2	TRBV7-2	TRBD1	TGTGCCAGCAGCTTAGGGACAGGGTGGAAGGATGGCTACACCTTC	CASSLGTGWKDGYTF
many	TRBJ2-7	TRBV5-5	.	TGTGCCAGCAGCTCAGGATACGAGCAGTACTTC	CASSSGYEQYF
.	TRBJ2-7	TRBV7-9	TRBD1	TGTGCCAGCAGCTTAGGGGACAGGGAGGTCAACGAGCAGTACTTC	CASSLGDREVNEQYF
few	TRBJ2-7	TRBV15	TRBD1	TGTGCCACCAGCGTGGGACAGGGGTACGAGCAGTACTTC	CATSVGQGYEQYF
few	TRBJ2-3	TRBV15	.	TGTGCCACCAGCGCTGGGGGAGAGGCAGATACGCAGTATTTT	CATSAGGEADTQYF
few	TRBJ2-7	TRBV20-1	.	TGCAGTGAGAAGCTGTGGAGATCCCCCGAGCAGTACTTC	CSEKLWRSPEQYF
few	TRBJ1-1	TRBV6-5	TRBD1	TGTGCCAGCAGAGAGACAGGGGTGCGCACTGAAGCTTTCTTT	CASRETGVRTEAFF
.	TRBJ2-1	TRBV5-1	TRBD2	TGCGCCAGCAGCCTGGTGGGTAGCGGGGACGCAGGGCGGCAGTTCTTC	CASSLVGSGDAGRQFF
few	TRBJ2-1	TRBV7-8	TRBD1	TGTGCCAGCAGCCCTACAGGGGTCGGTGAGCAGTTCTTC	CASSPTGVGEQFF
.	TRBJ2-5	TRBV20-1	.	TGCAGTGCTAGACCCGGGACGGGCGACGAGACCCAGTACTTC	CSARPGTGDETQYF
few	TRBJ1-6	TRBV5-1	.	TGCGCCAGCAGCTCCGGGCCAGAGAATTCACCCCTCCACTTT	CASSSGPENSPLHF
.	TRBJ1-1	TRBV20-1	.	TGCAGTGCCTCACCGGGAGTGCTCACTGAAGCTTTCTTT	CSASPGVLTEAFF
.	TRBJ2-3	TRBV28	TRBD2	TGTGCCAGCAGGCGCCTCGTCGAGACTAGCGGCACAGATACGCAGTATTTT	CASRRLVETSGTDTQYF
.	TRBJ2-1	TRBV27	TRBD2	TGTGCCAGCAGTATACCCGGGACTAGCGAGTACAATGAGCAGTTCTTC	CASSIPGTSEYNEQFF
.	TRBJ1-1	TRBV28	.	TGTGCCAGCAGTCACAGGGACCCCCCAACTACTGAAGCTTTCTTT	CASSHRDPPTTEAFF
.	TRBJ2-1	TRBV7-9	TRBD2	TGTGCCAGCAGCTTAAGGACGGGAGGCCACTACAATGAGCAGTTCTTC	CASSLRTGGHYNEQFF
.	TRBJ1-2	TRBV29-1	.	TGCAGCGTTGAGGGGCCCTGGGGCGAGAACTATGGCTACACCTTC	CSVEGPWGENYGYTF
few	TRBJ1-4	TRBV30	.	TGTGCCTGGAGTGTTGGGTCAGCGGGGGAAAAACTGTTTTTT	CAWSVGSAGEKLFF
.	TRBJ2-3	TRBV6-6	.	TGTGCCAGCAGTCAACCCCCAGGGGGAGGCGCAGATACGCAGTATTTT	CASSQPPGGGADTQYF
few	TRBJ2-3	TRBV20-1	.	TGCAGTGCCTTCGGGACTTCTTTCATGGATACGCAGTATTTT	CSAFGTSFMDTQYF
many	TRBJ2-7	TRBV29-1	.	TGCAGCGTCACCCGGGACACCTCCTACGAGCAGTACTTC	CSVTRDTSYEQYF
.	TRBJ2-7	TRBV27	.	TGTGCCAGCGGTTCCCCGAGGGGGGTCTACGAGCAGTACTTC	CASGSPRGVYEQYF
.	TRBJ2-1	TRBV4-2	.	TGTGCCAGCAGCCAAGAGGCGGGTCGAGGGAGCAATGAGCAGTTCTTC	CASSQEAGRGSNEQFF
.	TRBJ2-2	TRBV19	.	TGTGCCAGTAGTATTGGCGGGGAGCAGTTTTTT	CASSIGGEQFF